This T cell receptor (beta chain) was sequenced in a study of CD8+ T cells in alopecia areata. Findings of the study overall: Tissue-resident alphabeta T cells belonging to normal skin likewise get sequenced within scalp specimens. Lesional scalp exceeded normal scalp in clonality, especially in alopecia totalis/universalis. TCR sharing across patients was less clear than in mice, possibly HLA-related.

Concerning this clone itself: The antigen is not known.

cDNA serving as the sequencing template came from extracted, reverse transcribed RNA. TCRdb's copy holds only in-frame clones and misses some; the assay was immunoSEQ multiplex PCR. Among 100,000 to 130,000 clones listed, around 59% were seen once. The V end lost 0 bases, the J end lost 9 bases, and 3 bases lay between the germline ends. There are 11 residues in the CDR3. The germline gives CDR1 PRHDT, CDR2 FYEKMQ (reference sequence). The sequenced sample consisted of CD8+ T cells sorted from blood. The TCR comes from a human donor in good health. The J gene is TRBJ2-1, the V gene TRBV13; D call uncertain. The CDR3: CASSLGGEQFF. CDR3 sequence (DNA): TGTGCCAGCAGCTTAGGGGGTGAGCAGTTCTTC.